The rows below give T cell receptor beta chains drawn from one sample of a study of control samples from healthy donors and cancer patients. Method: immunoSEQ multiplex PCR; TCRdb's copy keeps in-frame clones and lacks some. The sample comprises about 150,000 clones, around 90% of which are singletons, and approximately 1.6% rests with the top ten. The sequenced sample consisted of blood. Receptors were obtained from a man aged 18 to 35 in good health. Each CDR3 is given with its conserved first and last residue. Each record gives: J gene, V gene, CDR3 protein.

j_gene: TRBJ1-2
v_gene: TRBV6-6
CDR3aa: CASSYPPDNNYGYTF

j_gene: TRBJ1-5
v_gene: TRBV3-1/TRBV3-2
CDR3aa: CASSPWTGDQPQHF

j_gene: TRBJ1-6
v_gene: TRBV6-1
CDR3aa: CASSEEARGRSPLHF

j_gene: TRBJ2-6
v_gene: TRBV6-5
CDR3aa: CASSPGNVLTF

j_gene: TRBJ2-3
v_gene: TRBV5-1
CDR3aa: CASSSPGPIGADTQYF

j_gene: TRBJ1-3
v_gene: TRBV7-9
CDR3aa: CASSLGAGSGNTIYF

j_gene: TRBJ2-1
v_gene: TRBV6-2/TRBV6-3
CDR3aa: CASSSPLADRSYNEQFF

j_gene: TRBJ1-2
v_gene: TRBV19
CDR3aa: CASSRGRLSYGYTF

j_gene: TRBJ1-4
v_gene: TRBV30
CDR3aa: CAWSRGQNEKLFF

j_gene: TRBJ2-7
v_gene: TRBV6-2/TRBV6-3
CDR3aa: CASSSSPAYEQYF

j_gene: TRBJ1-2
v_gene: TRBV4-3
CDR3aa: CASSQKGTSYGYTF

j_gene: TRBJ1-3
v_gene: TRBV7-2
CDR3aa: CASSSSGGGNTIYF

j_gene: TRBJ1-5
v_gene: TRBV12-5
CDR3aa: CASGYNRDRVNQPQHF

j_gene: TRBJ1-1
v_gene: TRBV28
CDR3aa: CASSLKRHNTEAFF

j_gene: TRBJ2-3
v_gene: TRBV15
CDR3aa: CATTPSYLGTDTQYF

j_gene: TRBJ1-1
v_gene: TRBV7-6
CDR3aa: CASSPGWARGNTEAFF